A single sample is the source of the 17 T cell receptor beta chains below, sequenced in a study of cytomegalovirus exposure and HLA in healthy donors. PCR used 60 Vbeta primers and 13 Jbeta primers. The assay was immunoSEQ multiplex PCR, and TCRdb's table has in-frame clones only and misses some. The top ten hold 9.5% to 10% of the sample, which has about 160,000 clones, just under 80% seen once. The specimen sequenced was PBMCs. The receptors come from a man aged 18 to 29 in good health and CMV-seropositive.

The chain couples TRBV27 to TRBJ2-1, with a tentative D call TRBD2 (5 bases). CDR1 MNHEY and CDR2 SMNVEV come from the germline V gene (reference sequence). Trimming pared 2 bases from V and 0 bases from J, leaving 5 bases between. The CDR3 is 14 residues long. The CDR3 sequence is CASSLGSSYNEQFF. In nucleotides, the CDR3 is TGTGCCAGCAGTTTAGGGAGCTCCTACAATGAGCAGTTCTTC.

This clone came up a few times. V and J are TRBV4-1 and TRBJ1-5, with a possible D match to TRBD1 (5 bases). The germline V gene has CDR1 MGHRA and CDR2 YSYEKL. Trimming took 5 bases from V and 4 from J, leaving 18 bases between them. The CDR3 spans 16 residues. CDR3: CASSERTQGMNQPQHF. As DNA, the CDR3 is TGCGCCAGCAGCGAAAGGACACAAGGGATGAATCAGCCCCAGCATTTT.

Here the CDR3 DNA reads TGTGCCACCTGCGACCGGGGGACCGATTCCTACGAGCAGTACTTC. This translates into CATCDRGTDSYEQYF. This chain joins TRBV21-1 and TRBJ2-7; TRBD2, the D gene given by the table, was not confirmed from the DNA. TRBV21-1 is a pseudogene segment. The CDR3 sequence is 15 residues long.

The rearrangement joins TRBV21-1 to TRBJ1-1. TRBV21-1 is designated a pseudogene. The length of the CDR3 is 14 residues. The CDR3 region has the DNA TGTGCCAGCAGCAAAGCTGTGAGGATTTCTGAAGCTTTCTTT. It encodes CASSKAVRISEAFF.

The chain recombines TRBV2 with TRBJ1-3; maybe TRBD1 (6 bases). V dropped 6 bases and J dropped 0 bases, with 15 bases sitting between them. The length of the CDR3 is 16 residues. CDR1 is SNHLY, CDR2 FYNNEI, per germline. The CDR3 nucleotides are TGTGCCAGCAGCGGAGAGCAGGGGACCTCTGGAAACACCATATATTTT. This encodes CASSGEQGTSGNTIYF.

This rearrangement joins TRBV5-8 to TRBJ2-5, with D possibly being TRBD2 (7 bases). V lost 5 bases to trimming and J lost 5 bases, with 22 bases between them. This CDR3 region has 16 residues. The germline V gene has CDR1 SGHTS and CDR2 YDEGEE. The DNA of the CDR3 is TGTGCCAGCAGACTAGTGGGGGGGCCAATGAGGGAGACCCAGTACTTC. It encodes CASRLVGGPMRETQYF.

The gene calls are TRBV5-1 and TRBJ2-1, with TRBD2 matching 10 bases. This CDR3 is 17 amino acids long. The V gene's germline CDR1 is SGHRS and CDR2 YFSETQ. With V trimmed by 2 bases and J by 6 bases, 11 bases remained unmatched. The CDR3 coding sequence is TGCGCCAGCAGCTTTGGGCCCCAGCGGGAGGGCCGCAATGAGCAGTTCTTC. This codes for CASSFGPQREGRNEQFF.

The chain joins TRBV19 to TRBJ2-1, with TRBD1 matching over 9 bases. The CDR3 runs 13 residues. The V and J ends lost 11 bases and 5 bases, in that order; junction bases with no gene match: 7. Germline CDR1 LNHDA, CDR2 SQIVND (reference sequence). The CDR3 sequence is CASGDRDNNEQFF. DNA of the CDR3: TGTGCCTCCGGGGACAGGGATAACAATGAGCAGTTCTTC. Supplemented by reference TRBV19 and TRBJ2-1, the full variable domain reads DGGITQSPKYLFRKEGQNVTLSCEQNLNHDAMYWYRQDPGQGLRLIYYSQIVNDFQKGDIAEGYSVSREKKESFPLTVTSAQKNPTAFYLCASGDRDNNEQFFGPGTRLTVL.

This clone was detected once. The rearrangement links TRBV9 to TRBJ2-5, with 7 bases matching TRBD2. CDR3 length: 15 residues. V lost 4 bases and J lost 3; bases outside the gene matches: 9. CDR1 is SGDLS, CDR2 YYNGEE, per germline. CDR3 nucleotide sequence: TGTGCCAGCAGCTCCCCGGCGAGCGGGGAAGAGACCCAGTACTTC. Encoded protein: CASSSPASGEETQYF. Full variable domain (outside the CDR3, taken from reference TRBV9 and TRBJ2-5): DSGVTQTPKHLITATGQRVTLRCSPRSGDLSVYWYQQSLDQGLQFLIQYYNGEERAKGNILERFSAQQFPDLHSELNLSSLELGDSALYFCASSSPASGEETQYFGPGTRLLVL.

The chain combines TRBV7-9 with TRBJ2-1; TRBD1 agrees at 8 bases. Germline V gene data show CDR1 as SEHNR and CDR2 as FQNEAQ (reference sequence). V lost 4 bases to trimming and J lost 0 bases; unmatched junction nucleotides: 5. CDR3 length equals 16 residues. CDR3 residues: CASSSYRGDSYNEQFF. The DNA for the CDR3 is TGTGCCAGCAGCTCCTACAGGGGGGACTCCTACAATGAGCAGTTCTTC.

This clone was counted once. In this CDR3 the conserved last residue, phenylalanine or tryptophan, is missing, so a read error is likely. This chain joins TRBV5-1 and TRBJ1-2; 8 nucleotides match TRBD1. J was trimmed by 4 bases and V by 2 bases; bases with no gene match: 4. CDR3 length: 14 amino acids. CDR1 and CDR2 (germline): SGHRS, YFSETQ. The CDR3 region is CASSLTGGFYGYTL. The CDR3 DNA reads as TGCGCCAGCAGCTTAACAGGGGGGTTCTATGGCTACACCCTC.

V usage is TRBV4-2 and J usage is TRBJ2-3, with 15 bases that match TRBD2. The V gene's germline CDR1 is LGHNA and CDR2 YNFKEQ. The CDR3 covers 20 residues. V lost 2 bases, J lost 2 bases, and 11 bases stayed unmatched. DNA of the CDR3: TGTGCCAGCAGCCAAAGGACTAGCGGGAGGGGCTCGGCGCCCACAGATACGCAGTATTTT. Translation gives CASSQRTSGRGSAPTDTQYF.

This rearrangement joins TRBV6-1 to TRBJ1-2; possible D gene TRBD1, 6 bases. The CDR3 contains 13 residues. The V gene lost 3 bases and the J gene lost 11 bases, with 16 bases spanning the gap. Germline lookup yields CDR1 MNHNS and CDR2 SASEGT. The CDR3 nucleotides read TGTGCCAGCAGTGAGGACAGCCTGGGCGCATACACCTTC. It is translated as CASSEDSLGAYTF.

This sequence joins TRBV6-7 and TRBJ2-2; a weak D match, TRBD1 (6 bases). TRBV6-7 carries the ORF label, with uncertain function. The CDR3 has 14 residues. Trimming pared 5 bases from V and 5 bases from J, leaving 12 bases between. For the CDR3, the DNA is TGTGCCAGCAGTATCCGGGACACAACCGGGGAGCTGTTTTTT. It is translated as CASSIRDTTGELFF.

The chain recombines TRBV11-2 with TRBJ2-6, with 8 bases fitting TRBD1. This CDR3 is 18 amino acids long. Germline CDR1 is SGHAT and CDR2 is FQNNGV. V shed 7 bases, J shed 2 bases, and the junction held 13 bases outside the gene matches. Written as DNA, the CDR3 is TGTGCCAGCATCTTCAACAGGGGGATGGCAGCTGGGGCCAACGTCCTGACTTTC. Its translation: CASIFNRGMAAGANVLTF.

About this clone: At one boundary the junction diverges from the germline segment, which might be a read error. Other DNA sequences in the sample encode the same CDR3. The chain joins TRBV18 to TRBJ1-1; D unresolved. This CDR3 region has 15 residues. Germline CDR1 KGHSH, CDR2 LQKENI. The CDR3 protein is CASSPPLGSNTEAFF. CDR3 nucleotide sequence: TGTGCCAGCTCACCACCTCTGGGCTCGAACACTGAAGCTTTCTTC.

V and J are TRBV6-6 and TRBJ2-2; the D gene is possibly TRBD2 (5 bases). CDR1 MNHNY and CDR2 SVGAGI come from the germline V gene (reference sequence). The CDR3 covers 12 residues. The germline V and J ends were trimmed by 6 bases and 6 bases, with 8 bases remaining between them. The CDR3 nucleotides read TGTGCCAGCAGCAAGAGGGCCGGGGAGCTGTTTTTT. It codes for CASSKRAGELFF.